What follows are 28 T cell receptor beta chains derived from one specimen sequenced in a study of chemoradiotherapy in HPV16-positive cancers. Assay used: immunoSEQ multiplex PCR; TCRdb lists only in-frame clones, some missing. Among about 66,000 clones listed, about nine tenths were seen once. Sequenced here: blood, sampled from a patient who underwent chemoradiotherapy. These receptors were taken from a human donor with HPV-associated anogenital cancer.

The rearrangement links TRBV7-9 to TRBJ1-2; D perhaps matches TRBD1 (6 bases). CDR3 length equals 14 residues. With 5 bases removed from V and 8 bases from J, the gap between germline ends came to 18 bases. Germline V gene lookup returns CDR1 SEHNR and CDR2 FQNEAQ (reference sequence). The CDR3 coding sequence is TGTGCCAGCAGCCTGGACAGCCAGAATATGGGCTACACCTTC. Protein: CASSLDSQNMGYTF.

V and J are TRBV27 and TRBJ2-1; the D gene is possibly TRBD2 (5 bases). This CDR3 is built from 15 residues. V shed 5 bases and J shed 1 base, with 12 bases lying between them. The germline gives CDR1 MNHEY, CDR2 SMNVEV (reference sequence). The CDR3 protein is CASSPLAQSYNEQFF. DNA for the CDR3: TGTGCCAGCAGTCCCTTAGCGCAGTCCTACAATGAGCAGTTCTTC.

The chain joins TRBV6-5 to TRBJ1-5; 7 positions match TRBD1. CDR3 length equals 14 residues. CDR1 is MNHEY, CDR2 SVGAGI, per germline. Germline trimming cut 1 base from V and 6 bases from J; bases unmatched to any gene: 3. The CDR3 coding sequence is TGTGCCAGCAGTTACTACAGGGGCGGTCAGCCCCAGCATTTT. Protein: CASSYYRGGQPQHF.

This clone was found once. The chain recombines TRBV6-5 with TRBJ1-2; 9 bases agree with TRBD1. The CDR3 sequence is 16 residues long. The germline V gene has CDR1 MNHEY and CDR2 SVGAGI. The J segment lost 13 bases and the V segment lost 2 bases, leaving 17 bases of the junction unmatched. The chain's CDR3 is CASSYPPGQGTVFATF. CDR3 nucleotides: TGTGCCAGCAGTTACCCCCCGGGACAGGGAACGGTTTTTGCCACCTTC.

The J gene is TRBJ2-1, the V gene TRBV30; 14 bases are a match to TRBD2. CDR3 length equals 15 residues. The V and J ends lost 7 bases and 3 bases, in that order; junction bases with no gene match: 5. CDR1 and CDR2 from the germline V gene are GTSNPN and SVGIG (reference sequence). CDR3 protein: CASGTSGGNYNEQFF. CDR3 nucleotides: TGTGCCTCCGGGACTAGCGGGGGCAACTACAATGAGCAGTTCTTC. The full variable domain, its missing parts supplied by reference TRBV30 and TRBJ2-1, is SQTIHQWPATLVQPVGSPLSLECTVEGTSNPNLYWYRQAAGRGLQLLFYSVGIGQISSEVPQNLSASRPQDRQFILSSKKLLLSDSGFYLCASGTSGGNYNEQFFGPGTRLTVL.

The chain joins TRBV4-2 to TRBJ1-1; a weak D match, TRBD1 (5 bases). The CDR3 totals 16 residues. V lost 6 bases and J 2 bases, leaving 19 bases between the germline ends. The germline V gene encodes CDR1 LGHNA and CDR2 YNFKEQ. CDR3: CASRTTQEMGNTEAFF. The CDR3 DNA sequence: TGTGCCAGCAGAACTACACAGGAAATGGGAAACACTGAAGCTTTCTTT.

V gene TRBV29-1 combines with J gene TRBJ2-1, with 8 bases lining up with TRBD2. The V segment lost 4 bases and the J segment 4 bases; nucleotides outside the gene matches: 12. The V gene's germline CDR1 is SQVTM and CDR2 ANQGSEA. The CDR3 is 16 residues long. The CDR3 reads CSVGPGSTSGYNEQFF. The CDR3 DNA reads as TGCAGCGTTGGCCCTGGATCAACTAGCGGATACAATGAGCAGTTCTTC.

The chain employs TRBV19 and TRBJ2-7; D unclear. V lost 8 bases and J lost 0, with 11 bases in between. The CDR3 totals 13 residues. The V gene's germline CDR1 is LNHDA and CDR2 SQIVND (reference sequence). In nucleotides, the CDR3 is TGTGCCAGTGCTGACGGCCCCTCCTACGAGCAGTACTTC. It yields the protein CASADGPSYEQYF.

The V gene is TRBV6-1, the J gene TRBJ1-4; 10 positions match TRBD1. CDR3 size: 16 residues. The germline V gene encodes CDR1 MNHNS and CDR2 SASEGT. V shed 0 bases and J 6 bases; nucleotides not matched to a gene: 4. The CDR3 region has the DNA TGTGCCAGCAGTGAAGCCCCCGGGACAGGGGATGAAAAACTGTTTTTT. It specifies CASSEAPGTGDEKLFF.

The chain couples TRBV2 to TRBJ2-7, with 8 bases that match TRBD2. Germline loops: CDR1 SNHLY, CDR2 FYNNEI. The CDR3 consists of 15 residues. V lost 0 bases to trimming and J lost 7 bases; unmatched junction nucleotides: 8. The CDR3, as DNA: TGTGCCAGCAGTGAAGCATATAGCGGGACCGTGGAGCAGTACTTC. This encodes CASSEAYSGTVEQYF.

This clone was picked up a small number of times. The chain recombines TRBV30 with TRBJ1-6; no clear D gene. The V and J ends lost 1 base and 3 bases respectively, with 4 bases between them. The CDR3 runs to 13 residues. The germline CDR1 and CDR2 sequences are GTSNPN and SVGIG (reference sequence). The CDR3 protein is CAWSGVYNSPLHF. In DNA form, the CDR3 reads TGTGCCTGGAGTGGTGTCTATAATTCACCCCTCCACTTT.

The CDR3 spells CASRGQGNGELFF. In nucleotides, the CDR3 is TGTGCCAGTAGGGGCCAGGGAAACGGGGAGCTGTTTTTT. This sequence joins TRBV19 and TRBJ2-2, with D perhaps TRBD1 (5 bases). The CDR3 covers 13 residues. V shed 6 bases and J shed 7 bases, with 12 bases lying between them. Germline-derived CDR1 and CDR2 are LNHDA and SQIVND (reference sequence).

The J gene is TRBJ2-2, the V gene TRBV7-6; a possible D gene is TRBD1 (6 bases). CDR1 and CDR2 (germline): SGHVS, FNYEAQ. V gave up 10 bases and J gave up 6 bases, with 15 bases separating them. The CDR3 covers 13 residues. DNA for the CDR3: TGTGCCACCAAAGAGGGGGTGGCCGGGGAGCTGTTTTTT. Amino acids: CATKEGVAGELFF.

The gene calls are TRBV5-1 and TRBJ2-7; D might be TRBD2 (6 bases). The CDR3 is made up of 13 amino acids. CDR1 SGHRS and CDR2 YFSETQ come from the germline V gene. Trimming stripped 6 bases from V and 1 base from J, with 11 bases between. The CDR3 DNA reads as TGCGCCAGCACCTCGGAGGGATCCTACGAGCAGTACTTC. Translating it yields CASTSEGSYEQYF. The whole variable domain, filled in from reference TRBV5-1 and TRBJ2-7, reads KAGVTQTPRYLIKTRGQQVTLSCSPISGHRSVSWYQQTPGQGLQFLFEYFSETQRNKGNFPGRFSGRQFSNSRSEMNVSTLELGDSALYLCASTSEGSYEQYFGPGTRLTVT.

The chain carries TRBV7-2 and TRBJ1-2, with D uncertain. CDR1 and CDR2 from the germline V gene are SGHTA and FQGNSA. V was pared by 6 bases and J by 0 bases, with 11 bases between. This CDR3 comprises 14 residues. The DNA of the CDR3 is TGTGCCAGCAGTCTAGAGCCGGCTAACTATGGCTACACCTTC. The encoded protein is CASSLEPANYGYTF. The full variable domain, its missing parts supplied by reference TRBV7-2 and TRBJ1-2, is GAGVSQSPSNKVTEKGKDVELRCDPISGHTALYWYRQSLGQGLEFLIYFQGNSAPDKSGLPSDRFSAERTGGSVSTLTIQRTQQEDSAVYLCASSLEPANYGYTFGSGTRLTVV.

This clone was seen a single time. This chain joins TRBV2 and TRBJ2-7; TRBD2 agrees at 11 bases. Germline CDR1 reads SNHLY; CDR2 reads FYNNEI. The CDR3 totals 14 residues. V lost 5 bases, J lost 9 bases, and 9 bases stayed unmatched. The CDR3 sequence: CASSMTSGKLVQYF. The CDR3 DNA is TGTGCCAGCAGTATGACTAGCGGGAAGCTTGTGCAGTACTTC.

The chain recombines TRBV18 with TRBJ1-3; possible D gene TRBD1, 5 bases. The CDR3 is 12 residues long. Germline CDR1 KGHSH, CDR2 LQKENI. Trimming cost V 3 bases and J 7 bases, with 7 bases left between them. CDR3 amino acids: CASSPEGNTIYF. In nucleotides, the CDR3 is TGTGCCAGCTCACCGGAGGGGAACACCATATATTTT.

The DNA of the CDR3 is TGTGCCAGTAGTTTACTAGGGCAGGGGCTTGGGGCCAACGTCCTGACTTTC. Amino acid sequence: CASSLLGQGLGANVLTF. The rearrangement links TRBV19 to TRBJ2-6, with a weak D call TRBD1 (6 bases). The CDR3 runs 17 residues. The germline CDR1 and CDR2 sequences are LNHDA and SQIVND (reference sequence). Trimming removed 5 bases at V and 3 bases at J, with 17 bases between.

V usage is TRBV7-9 and J usage is TRBJ2-5; 8 bases are a match to TRBD1. V lost 5 bases and J lost 5; bases outside the gene matches: 7. Per germline, CDR1 SEHNR and CDR2 FQNEAQ (reference sequence). The CDR3 is 14 amino acids. The CDR3 is CASSNPGGGETQYF. The DNA for the CDR3 is TGTGCCAGCAGCAATCCAGGGGGCGGGGAGACCCAGTACTTC.

This chain uses TRBV28 with TRBJ2-7, with 8 nucleotides matching TRBD2. The CDR3 totals 13 residues. V lost 6 bases, J lost 4 bases, and 5 bases stayed unmatched. The V gene's germline CDR1 is MDHEN and CDR2 SYDVKM. CDR3 coding DNA: TGTGCCAGCAGCACCGTAGCGGGATACGAGCAGTACTTC. Translated: CASSTVAGYEQYF.

J is TRBJ1-2 and V is TRBV6-1; TRBD1 matches 10 bases. CDR1 and CDR2 from the germline V gene are MNHNS and SASEGT. The CDR3 loop spans 13 amino acids. The V gene end was trimmed by 9 bases and the J gene end by 4 bases; junction bases not matched to a gene: 5. CDR3 in amino acids: CASRDRGSYGYTF. The CDR3 nucleotides read TGTGCCAGTCGGGACAGGGGAAGCTATGGCTACACCTTC.

The rearrangement uses TRBV7-2 and TRBJ1-2; maybe TRBD1 (6 bases). From germline, CDR1 is SGHTA and CDR2 FQGNSA. The V end was cut by 6 bases, the J end by 8 bases, with 19 bases between. CDR3 length: 14 residues. In DNA, the CDR3 is TGTGCCAGCAGTTCACAGGGTAACGTTGTCGGCTACACCTTC. Its protein is CASSSQGNVVGYTF.

The rearrangement uses TRBV25-1 and TRBJ1-2; D not certain. Trimming pared 9 bases from V and 6 bases from J, leaving 14 bases between. Per germline, CDR1 MGHDK and CDR2 SYGVNS. This CDR3 is built from 12 residues. CDR3: CASRAVFDGYTF. As DNA, the CDR3 is TGTGCCAGTAGGGCGGTTTTTGATGGCTACACCTTC.

The CDR3 DNA reads as TGTGCCAGTGGTCATTCCACAGATACGCAGTATTTT. Its protein is CASGHSTDTQYF. The chain recombines TRBV19 with TRBJ2-3; no clear D. The germline V and J ends were trimmed by 8 bases and 2 bases, with 8 bases remaining between them. CDR3 size: 12 residues. The germline gives CDR1 LNHDA, CDR2 SQIVND (reference sequence).

The rearrangement uses TRBV27 and TRBJ1-2, with D perhaps matching TRBD1 (6 bases). The CDR3 is 14 amino acids. Deletions cut 6 bases from V and 6 bases from J, with 17 bases between. Germline-derived CDR1 and CDR2 are MNHEY and SMNVEV (reference sequence). CDR3 bases: TGTGCCAGCAGATCAGACAGGACCTTCCATGGCTACACCTTC. Encoded protein: CASRSDRTFHGYTF.

V is TRBV6-9 and J is TRBJ1-2; D perhaps matches TRBD1 (5 bases). Per the germline V gene, CDR1 is MNHGY and CDR2 is SVAAGI. V lost 2 bases to trimming and J lost 6 bases, with 10 bases between them. The CDR3 runs 13 residues. DNA for the CDR3: TGTGCCAGCAGTTATGAGGGGACTGATGGCTACACCTTC. It codes for CASSYEGTDGYTF.

This clone was detected a few times. The junction and the germline gene differ at one end; a read error may be behind it. This CDR3 reads CASSGTGYYGYTF. For the CDR3, the DNA is TGTGCCAGCAGCGGTACAGGGTACTACGGCTACACCTTC. This chain connects TRBV7-9 to TRBJ1-2; the D gene is possibly TRBD1 (6 bases). Germline values: CDR1 SEHNR, CDR2 FQNEAQ (reference sequence). This CDR3 has 13 amino acids.

The V and J genes are TRBV18 and TRBJ2-7; TRBD1 matches at 8 bases. This CDR3 comprises 15 residues. Germline values: CDR1 KGHSH, CDR2 LQKENI. Trimming removed 3 bases from V and 1 base from J; junction bases left unmatched: 5. This chain's CDR3 is CASSPGDRPSYEQYF. The CDR3 DNA reads as TGTGCCAGCTCACCCGGGGACAGGCCTTCCTACGAGCAGTACTTC.